What follows is one TCR beta chain and its context. Stable disease denoted Graves' hyperthyroidism without ophthalmopathy progression within 18 months. Patients aged 18 to 65 had newly diagnosed hyperthyroidism that had lasted under 2 months. Each diagnosis was grounded in clinical symptoms, serum thyroxine and TRAb, thyroid ultrasound, and orbital computed tomography. The length of the CDR3 is 16 residues. The V and J ends lost 2 bases and 1 base respectively, with 12 bases between them. Germline V CDR1 and CDR2: SGHTA, FQGNSA. The data originate from a study of T cells in Graves' hyperthyroidism and ophthalmopathy. TCR beta CDR3 sequences were amplified from RNA transcripts. Researchers ran a first-round RT-PCR on the TCR CDR3 using the HTBI primer set. TCRdb used MiXCR to reprocess the multiplex PCR reads, holding one entry per CDR3 protein. The data contain 650,000 to 750,000 distinct CDR3 sequences, 13% to 15% of them singletons.

The chain combines TRBV7-2 with TRBJ2-4; D gene unclear. The sequence was collected from a woman aged 18-29 years with Graves' hyperthyroidism. Sequenced material: blood. CDR3 loop: CASSLSWALAKNIQYF. The CDR3 DNA reads as TGTGCCAGCAGCTTATCCTGGGCTCTGGCCAAAAACATTCAGTACTTC. Variable domain in full (rest from reference TRBV7-2 and TRBJ2-4): GAGVSQSPSNKVTEKGKDVELRCDPISGHTALYWYRQSLGQGLEFLIYFQGNSAPDKSGLPSDRFSAERTGGSVSTLTIQRTQQEDSAVYLCASSLSWALAKNIQYFGAGTRLSVL.